This is a list of T cell receptor beta chains from one sample in a study of blood T cell repertoires in COVID-19. TCRdb's table, derived via immunoSEQ multiplex PCR, lists solely in-frame clones and lacks some. The sample yields tens of thousands of clones, about 70% seen once. The sample comprised peripheral blood. Source of these receptors: a man older than 75 with acute or convalescent COVID-19. Both conserved end residues are part of each CDR3. Each record gives: clone size, J gene, V gene, D gene, CDR3 protein, CDR3 DNA. The D gene is left open where the match is weak. Not all rows give a size; the values are once, few, many and, for expanded clones, a class.

- TRBJ2-7 TRBV5-1 - CASSLGRGQAYEQYF TGCGCCAGCAGCTTGGGTCGCGGACAAGCCTACGAGCAGTACTTC
- TRBJ1-1 TRBV6-5 - CASSKPGQSLKGAFF TGTGCCAGCAGCAAGCCGGGACAAAGTCTGAAGGGGGCTTTCTTT
- TRBJ1-3 TRBV5-1 - CASSLATGRRAGNTIYF TGCGCCAGCAGCTTGGCCACAGGGCGAAGGGCTGGAAACACCATATATTTT
few TRBJ2-5 TRBV14 - CASSQIREETQYF TGTGCCAGCAGCCAAATCAGGGAAGAGACCCAGTACTTC
- TRBJ1-6 TRBV28 - CASKAGNNNSPLHF TGTGCCAGCAAGGCCGGGAACAATAATTCACCCCTCCACTTT
- TRBJ2-3 TRBV7-2 - CASSSSGLPTDTQYF TGTGCCAGCAGCTCCAGCGGGCTTCCCACAGATACGCAGTATTTT
few TRBJ1-5 TRBV19 - CASSIGQKSNQPQHF TGTGCCAGTAGTATTGGGCAGAAAAGCAATCAGCCCCAGCATTTT
- TRBJ2-1 TRBV4-2 TRBD2 CASSKLAGLNEQFF TGTGCCAGCAGCAAACTAGCGGGTCTCAATGAGCAGTTCTTC
- TRBJ2-1 TRBV7-6 - CASSLDPTFNNEQFF TGTGCCAGCAGCTTAGACCCGACATTTAACAATGAGCAGTTCTTC
many TRBJ2-1 TRBV2 TRBD2 CASRVSGRASGEQFF TGTGCCAGCAGGGTTAGCGGGAGGGCCAGTGGTGAGCAGTTCTTC
- TRBJ2-1 TRBV5-1 TRBD2 CASSFAGVRYNEQFF TGCGCCAGCAGCTTCGCGGGGGTTCGCTACAATGAGCAGTTCTTC
- TRBJ1-4 TRBV2 - CASWGGGNEKLFF TGTGCCAGCTGGGGGGGAGGTAATGAAAAACTGTTTTTT
- TRBJ2-3 TRBV5-1 TRBD1 CASSWGTGGGADTQYF TGCGCCAGCAGCTGGGGGACAGGGGGAGGCGCAGATACGCAGTATTTT
- TRBJ1-5 TRBV19 - CASSTGTLNNQPQHF TGTGCCAGTAGTACCGGGACATTAAACAATCAGCCCCAGCATTTT
- TRBJ2-7 TRBV28 - CASRHIYEQYF TGTGCCAGCCGACATATCTACGAGCAGTACTTC
- TRBJ1-5 TRBV7-8 TRBD1 CASSPDRGTQHF TGTGCCAGCAGCCCGGACAGGGGAACCCAGCATTTT
- TRBJ2-1 TRBV7-8 - CASSLALPDEQFF TGTGCCAGCAGCTTAGCGCTTCCGGATGAGCAGTTCTTC
- TRBJ2-5 TRBV9 - CASSGLPQETQYF TGTGCCAGCAGTGGGCTCCCTCAAGAGACCCAGTACTTC
- TRBJ1-1 TRBV5-4 - CASSQTYTRGGAFF TGTGCCAGCAGTCAGACGTATACTAGGGGGGGAGCTTTCTTT
- TRBJ2-5 TRBV27 TRBD1 CASSLGQGATQYF TGTGCCAGCAGCCTGGGACAGGGGGCAACCCAGTACTTC
- TRBJ2-1 TRBV7-3 - CASSLGLWPNEQFF TGTGCCAGCAGCTTAGGCCTTTGGCCCAATGAGCAGTTCTTC
- TRBJ2-3 TRBV7-3 - CASSLGAVGTSSTDTQYF TGTGCCAGCAGCTTAGGGGCGGTGGGCACTTCTAGCACAGATACGCAGTATTTT
- TRBJ2-1 TRBV5-6 TRBD2 CASSLLGLSSYNEQFF TGTGCCAGCAGCCTCCTGGGACTAAGCTCCTACAATGAGCAGTTCTTC
- TRBJ1-1 TRBV29-1 - CSGHGGGPNTEAFF TGCAGCGGCCATGGTGGAGGGCCGAACACTGAAGCTTTCTTT